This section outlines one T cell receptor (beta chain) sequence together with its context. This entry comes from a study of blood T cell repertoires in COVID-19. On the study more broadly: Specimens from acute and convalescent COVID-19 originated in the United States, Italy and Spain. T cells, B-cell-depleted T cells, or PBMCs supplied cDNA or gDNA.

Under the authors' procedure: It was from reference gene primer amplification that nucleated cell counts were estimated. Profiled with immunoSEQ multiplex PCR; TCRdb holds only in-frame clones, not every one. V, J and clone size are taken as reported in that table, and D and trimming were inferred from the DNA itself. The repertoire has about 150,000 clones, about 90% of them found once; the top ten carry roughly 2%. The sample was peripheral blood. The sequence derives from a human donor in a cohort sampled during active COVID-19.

This CDR3 reads CSVPSARDPTGELFF. CDR3 DNA sequence: TGCAGCGTACCTTCCGCACGGGATCCCACCGGGGAGCTGTTTTTT. The chain employs TRBV29-1 and TRBJ2-2; a possible D gene is TRBD2 (5 bases). Between the trimmed V and J ends, which lost 6 bases and 4 bases, there was a span of 18 bases. Germline V lookup: CDR1 SQVTM, CDR2 ANQGSEA. This CDR3 comprises 15 residues.